The clone carrying this T cell receptor (beta chain) was counted once. As processed by the authors: Cell counts per sample came from amplifying reference gene primers. Generated by immunoSEQ multiplex PCR, the TCRdb table keeps only in-frame clones and is missing some. V, J and clone size are those of that table, while D and trimming were read from the DNA. This sample has tens of thousands of clones, with about four fifths found just once. The data belong to a study of blood T cell repertoires in COVID-19. Study in general: The United States, Italy and Spain supplied acute and convalescent COVID-19 samples. PBMCs, B-cell-depleted T cells, or T cells were the source of the cDNA or gDNA that made up the material.

The origin of this receptor is a human donor in a cohort sampled during active COVID-19. The sequenced sample was peripheral blood.

In DNA, the CDR3 is TGTGCCAGCAGCCTTGACATGAACACTGAAGCTTTCTTT. Translated, it gives CASSLDMNTEAFF. The chain recombines TRBV6-4 with TRBJ1-1; D remains ambiguous. Trimming left V 6 bases short and J 0 bases short, with 8 bases between. The germline V gene has CDR1 MRHNA and CDR2 SNTAGT. The CDR3 runs to 13 residues.